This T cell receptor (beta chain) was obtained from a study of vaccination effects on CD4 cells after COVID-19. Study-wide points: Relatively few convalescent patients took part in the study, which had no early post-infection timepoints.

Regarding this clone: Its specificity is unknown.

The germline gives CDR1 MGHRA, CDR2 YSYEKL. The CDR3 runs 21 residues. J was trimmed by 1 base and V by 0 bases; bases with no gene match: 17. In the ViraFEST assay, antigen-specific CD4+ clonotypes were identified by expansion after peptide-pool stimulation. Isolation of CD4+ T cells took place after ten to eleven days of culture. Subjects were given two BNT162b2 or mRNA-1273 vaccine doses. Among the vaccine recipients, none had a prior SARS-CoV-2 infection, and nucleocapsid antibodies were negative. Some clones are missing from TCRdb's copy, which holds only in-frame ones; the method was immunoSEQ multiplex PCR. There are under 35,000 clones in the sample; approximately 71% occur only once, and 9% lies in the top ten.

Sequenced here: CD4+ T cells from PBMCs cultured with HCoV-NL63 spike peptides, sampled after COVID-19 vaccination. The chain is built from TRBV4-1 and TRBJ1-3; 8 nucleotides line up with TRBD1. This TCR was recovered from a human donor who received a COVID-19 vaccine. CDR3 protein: CASSQDLGRAGGGSSGNTIYF. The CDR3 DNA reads TGCGCCAGCAGCCAAGATCTAGGCCGAGCAGGGGGCGGATCGTCTGGAAACACCATATATTTT.